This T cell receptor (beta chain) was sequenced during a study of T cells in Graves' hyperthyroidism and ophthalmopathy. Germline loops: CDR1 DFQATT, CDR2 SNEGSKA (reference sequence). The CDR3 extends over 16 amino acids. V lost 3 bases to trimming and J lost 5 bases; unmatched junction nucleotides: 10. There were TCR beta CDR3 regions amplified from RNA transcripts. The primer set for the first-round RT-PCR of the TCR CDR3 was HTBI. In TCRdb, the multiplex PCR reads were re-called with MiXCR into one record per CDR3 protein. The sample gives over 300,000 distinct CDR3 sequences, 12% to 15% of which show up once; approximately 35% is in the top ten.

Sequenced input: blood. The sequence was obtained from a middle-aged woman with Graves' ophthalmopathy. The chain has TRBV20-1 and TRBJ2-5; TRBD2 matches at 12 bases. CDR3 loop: CSASLLAGGPRETQYF. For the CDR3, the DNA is TGCAGTGCTAGTCTTCTAGCGGGGGGGCCTCGGGAGACCCAGTACTTC.